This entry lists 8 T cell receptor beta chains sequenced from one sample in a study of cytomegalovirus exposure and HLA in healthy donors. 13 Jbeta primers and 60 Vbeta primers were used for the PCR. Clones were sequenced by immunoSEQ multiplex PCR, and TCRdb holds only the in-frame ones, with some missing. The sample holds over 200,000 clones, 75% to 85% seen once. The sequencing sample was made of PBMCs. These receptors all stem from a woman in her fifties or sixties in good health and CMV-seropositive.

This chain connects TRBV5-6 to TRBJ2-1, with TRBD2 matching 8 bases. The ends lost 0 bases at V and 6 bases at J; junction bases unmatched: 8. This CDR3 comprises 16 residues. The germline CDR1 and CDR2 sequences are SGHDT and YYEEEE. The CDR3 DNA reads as TGTGCCAGCAGCTTGGTTGGACTAGCTGTTCTCAATGAGCAGTTCTTC. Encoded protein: CASSLVGLAVLNEQFF.

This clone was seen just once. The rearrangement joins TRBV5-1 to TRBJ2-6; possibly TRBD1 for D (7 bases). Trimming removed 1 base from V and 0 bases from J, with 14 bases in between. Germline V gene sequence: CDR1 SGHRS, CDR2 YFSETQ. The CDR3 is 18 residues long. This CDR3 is CASSLSQGGPSGANVLTF. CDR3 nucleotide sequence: TGCGCCAGCAGCTTGTCGCAGGGGGGACCCTCTGGGGCCAACGTCCTGACTTTC.

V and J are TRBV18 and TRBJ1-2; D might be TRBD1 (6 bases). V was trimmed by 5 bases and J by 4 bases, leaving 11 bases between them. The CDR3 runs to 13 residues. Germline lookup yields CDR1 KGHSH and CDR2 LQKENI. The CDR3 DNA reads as TGTGCCAGCTCATCGGACAGCTCCTATGGCTACACCTTC. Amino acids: CASSSDSSYGYTF. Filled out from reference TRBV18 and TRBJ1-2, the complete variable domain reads NAGVMQNPRHLVRRRGQEARLRCSPMKGHSHVYWYRQLPEEGLKFMVYLQKENIIDESGMPKERFSAEFPKEGPSILRIQQVVRGDSAAYFCASSSDSSYGYTFGSGTRLTVV.

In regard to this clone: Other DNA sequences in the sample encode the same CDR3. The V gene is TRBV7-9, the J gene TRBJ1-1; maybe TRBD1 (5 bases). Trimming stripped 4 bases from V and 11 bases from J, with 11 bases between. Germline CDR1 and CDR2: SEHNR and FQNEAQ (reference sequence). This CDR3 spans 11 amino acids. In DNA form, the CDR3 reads TGTGCCAGCAGCTGGGGGGGGGACGCTTTCTTT. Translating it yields CASSWGGDAFF. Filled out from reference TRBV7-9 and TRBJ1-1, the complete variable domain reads DTGVSQNPRHKITKRGQNVTFRCDPISEHNRLYWYRQTLGQGPEFLTYFQNEAQLEKSRLLSDRFSAERPKGSFSTLEIQRTEQGDSAMYLCASSWGGDAFFGQGTRLTVV.

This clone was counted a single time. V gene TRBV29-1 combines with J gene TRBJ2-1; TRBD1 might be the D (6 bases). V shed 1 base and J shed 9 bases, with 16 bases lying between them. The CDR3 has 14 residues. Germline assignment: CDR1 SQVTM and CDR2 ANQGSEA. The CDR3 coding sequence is TGCAGCGTTGAAGCATCTGAGGGGGTCGGTGAGCAGTTCTTC. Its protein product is CSVEASEGVGEQFF.

CDR3 in amino acids: CASGLAWGRDTQYF. The CDR3 coding sequence is TGTGCCAGCGGACTAGCTTGGGGACGAGATACGCAGTATTTT. V is TRBV2 and J is TRBJ2-3; 8 bases match TRBD2. The V and J ends lost 8 bases and 5 bases, in that order; junction bases with no gene match: 9. The CDR3 length is 14 residues. Per the germline V gene, CDR1 is SNHLY and CDR2 is FYNNEI. Using reference TRBV2 and TRBJ2-3 for the parts outside the CDR3, the full variable domain is EPEVTQTPSHQVTQMGQEVILRCVPISNHLYFYWYRQILGQKVEFLVSFYNNEISEKSEIFDDQFSVERPDGSNFTLKIRSTKLEDSAMYFCASGLAWGRDTQYFGPGTRLTVL.

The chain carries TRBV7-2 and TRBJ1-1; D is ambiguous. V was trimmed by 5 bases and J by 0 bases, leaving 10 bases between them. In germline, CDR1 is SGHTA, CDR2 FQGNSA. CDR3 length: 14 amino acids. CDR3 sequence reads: CASSPSRVNTEAFF. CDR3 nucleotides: TGTGCCAGCAGCCCTAGCCGGGTGAACACTGAAGCTTTCTTT.

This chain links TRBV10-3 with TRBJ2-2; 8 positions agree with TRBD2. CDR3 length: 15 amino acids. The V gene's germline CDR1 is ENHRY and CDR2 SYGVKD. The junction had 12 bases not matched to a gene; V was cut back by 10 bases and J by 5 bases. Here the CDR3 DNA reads TGTGCCACCCTGTCAGCGCGGGAGGAGACCGGGGAGCTGTTTTTT. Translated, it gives CATLSAREETGELFF.